The rows below give T cell receptor beta chains drawn from one sample of a study of T cell responses to AZD1222 COVID-19 vaccine. Libraries were prepared by immunoSEQ multiplex PCR; TCRdb keeps only in-frame clonotypes and omits some of them. Of some 150,000 clones in the sample, approximately 93% were seen once. The sample in question was peripheral blood, obtained on day 0 of AZD1222 vaccination. These receptors were obtained from an adult in good health. CDR3s include the opening cysteine and the closing phenylalanine or tryptophan. The order of the fields is J gene, clone size, D gene, V gene, CDR3 protein, CDR3 DNA. A D gene is named only where the DNA matches it firmly. Only some rows state a clone size, as once, few, many or a class for expanded clones.

J gene: TRBJ1-4
clone size: once
D gene: NA
V gene: TRBV2
CDR3 protein: CASSEDPIGEKLFF
CDR3 DNA: TGTGCCAGCAGTGAGGACCCAATAGGGGAAAAACTGTTTTTT

J gene: TRBJ1-4
clone size: once
D gene: NA
V gene: TRBV5-6
CDR3 protein: CASSFYRAGIEKLFF
CDR3 DNA: TGTGCCAGCAGCTTTTACCGTGCGGGTATTGAAAAACTGTTTTTT

J gene: TRBJ1-1
clone size: NA
D gene: NA
V gene: TRBV21-1
CDR3 protein: CASSIRGNTEAFF
CDR3 DNA: TGTGCCAGCAGCATAAGGGGGAACACTGAAGCTTTCTTT

J gene: TRBJ1-6
clone size: NA
D gene: NA
V gene: TRBV27
CDR3 protein: CASSFGLNNSPLHF
CDR3 DNA: TGTGCCAGCAGTTTCGGCCTTAATAATTCACCCCTCCACTTT

J gene: TRBJ2-5
clone size: once
D gene: NA
V gene: TRBV18
CDR3 protein: CASSQGDSPETQYF
CDR3 DNA: TGTGCCAGCTCACAGGGCGATAGTCCGGAGACCCAGTACTTC

J gene: TRBJ1-5
clone size: NA
D gene: NA
V gene: TRBV6-5
CDR3 protein: CASIQEYSNQPQHF
CDR3 DNA: TGTGCCAGCATCCAGGAGTATAGCAATCAGCCCCAGCATTTT

J gene: TRBJ2-7
clone size: NA
D gene: NA
V gene: TRBV19
CDR3 protein: CASSMNRNYEQYF
CDR3 DNA: TGTGCCAGTAGTATGAACAGAAACTACGAGCAGTACTTC

J gene: TRBJ2-3
clone size: NA
D gene: NA
V gene: TRBV4-1
CDR3 protein: CASSLDSGTSTDTQYF
CDR3 DNA: TGCGCCAGCAGTTTAGATAGCGGAACTAGCACAGATACGCAGTATTTT

J gene: TRBJ2-7
clone size: once
D gene: NA
V gene: TRBV11-2
CDR3 protein: CASRLDGHEQYF
CDR3 DNA: TGTGCCAGCAGATTAGATGGCCACGAGCAGTACTTC

J gene: TRBJ1-4
clone size: once
D gene: NA
V gene: TRBV30
CDR3 protein: CAWSFGGANEKLFF
CDR3 DNA: TGTGCCTGGAGTTTTGGGGGGGCTAATGAAAAACTGTTTTTT

J gene: TRBJ2-2
clone size: once
D gene: TRBD1
V gene: TRBV7-7
CDR3 protein: CASSLHLGTWTGKNTGELFF
CDR3 DNA: TGTGCCAGCAGCTTACACCTGGGTACTTGGACAGGAAAAAACACCGGGGAGCTGTTTTTT

J gene: TRBJ2-7
clone size: NA
D gene: TRBD1
V gene: TRBV6-5
CDR3 protein: CASSYSSGQGLNEQYF
CDR3 DNA: TGTGCCAGCAGTTACTCGTCCGGACAGGGTCTCAACGAGCAGTACTTC

J gene: TRBJ1-4
clone size: NA
D gene: NA
V gene: TRBV18
CDR3 protein: CASSPVERNEKLFF
CDR3 DNA: TGTGCCAGCTCACCGGTTGAGAGGAATGAAAAACTGTTTTTT

J gene: TRBJ1-6
clone size: NA
D gene: TRBD1
V gene: TRBV5-6
CDR3 protein: CASSFGDREISPLHF
CDR3 DNA: TGTGCCAGCAGCTTCGGGGACAGAGAGATTTCACCCCTCCACTTT

J gene: TRBJ2-7
clone size: NA
D gene: NA
V gene: TRBV5-1
CDR3 protein: CASSLAGIDYEQYF
CDR3 DNA: TGCGCCAGCAGCTTGGCCGGCATTGACTACGAGCAGTACTTC

J gene: TRBJ2-5
clone size: NA
D gene: NA
V gene: TRBV6-5
CDR3 protein: CASSWGREGTQYF
CDR3 DNA: TGTGCCAGCAGCTGGGGAAGAGAAGGGACCCAGTACTTC

J gene: TRBJ1-2
clone size: NA
D gene: TRBD1
V gene: TRBV6-4
CDR3 protein: CASSGGGQGTYGYTF
CDR3 DNA: TGTGCCAGCAGTGGGGGGGGACAGGGGACCTATGGCTACACCTTC

J gene: TRBJ2-5
clone size: NA
D gene: NA
V gene: TRBV27
CDR3 protein: CASSLSTGRETQYF
CDR3 DNA: TGTGCCAGCAGTTTATCCACAGGGCGGGAGACCCAGTACTTC

J gene: TRBJ2-1
clone size: NA
D gene: NA
V gene: TRBV6-5
CDR3 protein: CASALHNNEQFF
CDR3 DNA: TGTGCCAGCGCTCTCCACAACAATGAGCAGTTCTTC

J gene: TRBJ2-7
clone size: NA
D gene: NA
V gene: TRBV6-5
CDR3 protein: CASSYGTSSYEQYF
CDR3 DNA: TGTGCCAGCAGTTACGGGACAAGCTCCTACGAGCAGTACTTC

J gene: TRBJ1-1
clone size: NA
D gene: TRBD1
V gene: TRBV7-9
CDR3 protein: CASSSWSTAGGREAFF
CDR3 DNA: TGTGCCAGCAGCTCGTGGTCCACGGCAGGGGGGAGAGAAGCTTTCTTT

J gene: TRBJ1-2
clone size: NA
D gene: TRBD1
V gene: TRBV28
CDR3 protein: CASGTGAYGYTF
CDR3 DNA: TGTGCCAGTGGGACAGGGGCTTATGGCTACACCTTC

J gene: TRBJ2-1
clone size: NA
D gene: NA
V gene: TRBV9
CDR3 protein: CASSVESTHNEQFF
CDR3 DNA: TGTGCCAGCAGCGTAGAAAGTACTCACAATGAGCAGTTCTTC

J gene: TRBJ1-1
clone size: NA
D gene: NA
V gene: TRBV29-1
CDR3 protein: CSVQIGDVGTEAFF
CDR3 DNA: TGCAGCGTCCAGATCGGGGACGTTGGCACTGAAGCTTTCTTT

J gene: TRBJ2-5
clone size: once
D gene: NA
V gene: TRBV14
CDR3 protein: CASSQQLQETQYF
CDR3 DNA: TGTGCCAGCAGCCAACAGCTCCAAGAGACCCAGTACTTC

J gene: TRBJ1-2
clone size: NA
D gene: TRBD1
V gene: TRBV10-1
CDR3 protein: CASSESPGGSLRAGPTNYGYTF
CDR3 DNA: TGCGCCAGCAGTGAGTCGCCAGGGGGATCCCTGAGGGCAGGACCGACTAACTATGGCTACACCTTC

J gene: TRBJ1-1
clone size: NA
D gene: NA
V gene: TRBV7-9
CDR3 protein: CASSSGTEAFF
CDR3 DNA: TGTGCCAGCAGTTCAGGGACTGAAGCTTTCTTT

J gene: TRBJ1-1
clone size: NA
D gene: TRBD1
V gene: TRBV2
CDR3 protein: CASNIPGQGITEAFF
CDR3 DNA: TGTGCCAGCAATATCCCGGGACAGGGGATCACTGAAGCTTTCTTT

J gene: TRBJ2-3
clone size: NA
D gene: NA
V gene: TRBV18
CDR3 protein: CASSSKRSTDTQYF
CDR3 DNA: TGTGCCAGCTCAAGTAAGCGGAGCACAGATACGCAGTATTTT

J gene: TRBJ1-6
clone size: NA
D gene: NA
V gene: TRBV6-5
CDR3 protein: CASSDPGQGSPLHF
CDR3 DNA: TGTGCCAGCAGCGACCCCGGACAAGGTTCACCCCTCCACTTT

J gene: TRBJ1-2
clone size: NA
D gene: NA
V gene: TRBV28
CDR3 protein: CASSPGTNYGYTF
CDR3 DNA: TGTGCCAGCAGTCCCGGGACAAATTATGGCTACACCTTC

J gene: TRBJ2-7
clone size: NA
D gene: TRBD2
V gene: TRBV3-1/TRBV3-2
CDR3 protein: CASSPGGGGMGSYEQYF
CDR3 DNA: TGTGCCAGCAGCCCCGGTGGGGGGGGTATGGGCTCCTACGAGCAGTACTTC

J gene: TRBJ1-1
clone size: NA
D gene: NA
V gene: TRBV10-3
CDR3 protein: CAISESRSHTEAFF
CDR3 DNA: TGTGCCATCAGTGAGTCGAGGTCCCACACTGAAGCTTTCTTT

J gene: TRBJ2-1
clone size: NA
D gene: TRBD2
V gene: TRBV4-1
CDR3 protein: CASSQVSGSYNEQFF
CDR3 DNA: TGCGCCAGCAGCCAAGTGAGCGGGAGCTACAATGAGCAGTTCTTC

J gene: TRBJ1-1
clone size: NA
D gene: TRBD1
V gene: TRBV5-4
CDR3 protein: CASSRGQGDTEAFF
CDR3 DNA: TGTGCCAGCAGCCGGGGACAGGGCGACACTGAAGCTTTCTTT

J gene: TRBJ1-1
clone size: NA
D gene: NA
V gene: TRBV30
CDR3 protein: CAWTRGGTEAFF
CDR3 DNA: TGTGCCTGGACCCGTGGAGGCACTGAAGCTTTCTTT

J gene: TRBJ1-2
clone size: NA
D gene: TRBD1
V gene: TRBV29-1
CDR3 protein: CSVGGTADSNYGYTF
CDR3 DNA: TGCAGCGTTGGCGGGACAGCAGATTCTAACTATGGCTACACCTTC